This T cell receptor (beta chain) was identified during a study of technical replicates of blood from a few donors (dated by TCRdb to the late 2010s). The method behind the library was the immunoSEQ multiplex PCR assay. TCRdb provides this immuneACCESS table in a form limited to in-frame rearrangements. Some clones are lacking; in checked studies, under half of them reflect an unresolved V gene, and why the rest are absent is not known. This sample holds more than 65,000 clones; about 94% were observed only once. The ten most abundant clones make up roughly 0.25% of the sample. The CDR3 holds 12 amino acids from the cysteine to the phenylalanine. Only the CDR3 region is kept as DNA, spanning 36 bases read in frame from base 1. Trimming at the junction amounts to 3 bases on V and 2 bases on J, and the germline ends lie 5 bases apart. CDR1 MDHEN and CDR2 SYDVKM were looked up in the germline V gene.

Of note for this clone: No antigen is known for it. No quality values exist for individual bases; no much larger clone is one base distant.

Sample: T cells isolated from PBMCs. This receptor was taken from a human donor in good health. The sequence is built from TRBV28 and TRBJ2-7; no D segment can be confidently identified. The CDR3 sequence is CASSFSAYEQYF. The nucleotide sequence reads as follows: TGTGCCAGCAGTTTCTCAGCCTACGAGCAGTACTTC.